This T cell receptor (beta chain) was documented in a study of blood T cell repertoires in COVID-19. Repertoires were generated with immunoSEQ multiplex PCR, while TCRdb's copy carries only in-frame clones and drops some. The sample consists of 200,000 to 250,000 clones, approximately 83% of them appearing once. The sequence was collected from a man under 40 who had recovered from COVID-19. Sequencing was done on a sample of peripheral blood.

For the CDR3, the DNA is TGTGCCAGCAGCCAAGACACGAACAGGGCCACTGAAGCTTTCTTT. Protein sequence: CASSQDTNRATEAFF. The chain combines TRBV3-1 (or the pseudogene TRBV3-2) with TRBJ1-1, with a weak D call TRBD1 (6 bases). V lost 0 bases and J lost 4, with 12 bases in between. The CDR3 sequence is 15 residues long. Germline V lookup: CDR1 LGHDT, CDR2 YNNKEL (reference sequence).